This is a list of T cell receptor beta chains from one sample in a study of cytomegalovirus exposure and HLA in healthy donors. The data were produced by immunoSEQ multiplex PCR, yet TCRdb's version contains in-frame clones alone and is incomplete. The sample contains approximately 110,000 clones, 70% of which appear only once. The sequenced sample was PBMCs. These receptors all come from a man aged 40-55 years in good health and CMV-seropositive. Both conserved end residues are trimmed from each CDR3. Fields, in order: D gene, V gene, CDR3 protein. The D gene is left open where the match is weak.

d_call: TRBD1
v_call: TRBV29-1
cdr3_aa: SVEPDRVNGYT

d_call: NA
v_call: TRBV7-6
cdr3_aa: ASSPVRGGEKLF

d_call: NA
v_call: TRBV11-2
cdr3_aa: ASSLETSSEQF

d_call: NA
v_call: TRBV19
cdr3_aa: ASVQEYTEAF

d_call: TRBD1
v_call: TRBV19
cdr3_aa: ASSIRDSYEKLF

d_call: NA
v_call: TRBV10-3
cdr3_aa: AISEGGSGYT

d_call: NA
v_call: TRBV4-3
cdr3_aa: ASSQDPGLYEQY

d_call: TRBD2
v_call: TRBV11-1
cdr3_aa: ASSPGLAGVQETQY

d_call: TRBD2
v_call: TRBV28
cdr3_aa: ASSLVAGGPNTGELF

d_call: NA
v_call: TRBV7-6
cdr3_aa: ASSGGQGNYGYT

d_call: TRBD2
v_call: TRBV10-3
cdr3_aa: AIGAGGSDTQY

d_call: NA
v_call: TRBV7-7
cdr3_aa: ASSPFLSGVETQY

d_call: NA
v_call: TRBV19
cdr3_aa: ASSEEETQY

d_call: TRBD2
v_call: TRBV10-3
cdr3_aa: AAVAGTSGYEQY

d_call: TRBD2
v_call: TRBV5-1
cdr3_aa: ASSWGLAGGADTQY

d_call: NA
v_call: TRBV5-6
cdr3_aa: ASSQRALASYEQY

d_call: TRBD2
v_call: TRBV5-1
cdr3_aa: ASSPEGRDGREQY

d_call: TRBD2
v_call: TRBV2
cdr3_aa: ASSGSSGRESYNEQF

d_call: TRBD1
v_call: TRBV5-6
cdr3_aa: ASSFRTGGNQPQH

d_call: NA
v_call: TRBV19
cdr3_aa: ASSWGGSYEQY

d_call: TRBD1
v_call: TRBV18
cdr3_aa: ASSPTGGSYEQY

d_call: TRBD2
v_call: TRBV9
cdr3_aa: ASSVDLAGNTDTQY

d_call: NA
v_call: TRBV4-2
cdr3_aa: ASSQDFNGQRSNQPQH

d_call: NA
v_call: TRBV6-1
cdr3_aa: ASRTEAHQPQH

d_call: TRBD2
v_call: TRBV7-9
cdr3_aa: ASSTTSGRGYEQF

d_call: NA
v_call: TRBV7-2
cdr3_aa: ASSPQRSDTQY

d_call: TRBD1
v_call: TRBV4-1
cdr3_aa: ASSTGDTKNIQY

d_call: TRBD1
v_call: TRBV5-4
cdr3_aa: ASSPFDRDSYEQY

d_call: NA
v_call: TRBV7-9
cdr3_aa: ASSLGSGGRGYEQY

d_call: TRBD2
v_call: TRBV4-3
cdr3_aa: ASSQAASGRTSYEQY

d_call: TRBD2
v_call: TRBV10-3
cdr3_aa: AISEDGRGGNEQF

d_call: TRBD1
v_call: TRBV2
cdr3_aa: ASSGQGGVGNQPQH

d_call: NA
v_call: TRBV11-1
cdr3_aa: ASSLVPRGGMEQF

d_call: TRBD2
v_call: TRBV2
cdr3_aa: ASRAGLAGGRTQY

d_call: TRBD1
v_call: TRBV27
cdr3_aa: ASSHRGQTQY

d_call: TRBD1
v_call: TRBV19
cdr3_aa: ASSINQGVPQPQH

d_call: TRBD2
v_call: TRBV7-8
cdr3_aa: ASSRGGQSYEQY

d_call: NA
v_call: TRBV4-3
cdr3_aa: ASSQEGWNTGELF

d_call: NA
v_call: TRBV9
cdr3_aa: ASSSSGGNQPQH

d_call: NA
v_call: TRBV21-1
cdr3_aa: ASSKKAGDGTDTQY

d_call: TRBD1
v_call: TRBV7-8
cdr3_aa: ASSFPGQGSRGYT

d_call: TRBD1
v_call: TRBV29-1
cdr3_aa: SVGTGRAPQH

d_call: NA
v_call: TRBV6-6
cdr3_aa: ASRYKVADSTGELF

d_call: NA
v_call: TRBV2
cdr3_aa: ASSLDGVPQH

d_call: NA
v_call: TRBV5-1
cdr3_aa: ASSLAAGMSSYEQY

d_call: NA
v_call: TRBV18
cdr3_aa: ASSPRSGKLNTGELF

d_call: NA
v_call: TRBV7-3
cdr3_aa: ASSLGVAGANVLT

d_call: NA
v_call: TRBV13
cdr3_aa: ASSSYRVYSTDTQY

d_call: NA
v_call: TRBV19
cdr3_aa: ASSIGDTNQPQH

d_call: TRBD2
v_call: TRBV7-9
cdr3_aa: ASSLVREAGELF

d_call: NA
v_call: TRBV5-1
cdr3_aa: ASSLGVYGYT

d_call: NA
v_call: TRBV9
cdr3_aa: AGSVTRRSDYGYT

d_call: NA
v_call: TRBV27
cdr3_aa: ASSQTSSVGNEQF

d_call: NA
v_call: TRBV7-3
cdr3_aa: ASSPQMNTEAF

d_call: TRBD1
v_call: TRBV7-3
cdr3_aa: ASSSTGSGRGYT

d_call: TRBD2
v_call: TRBV19
cdr3_aa: ATESSGRGSGELF

d_call: NA
v_call: TRBV28
cdr3_aa: ASSLQAYNEQF

d_call: TRBD2
v_call: TRBV5-8
cdr3_aa: ASSLELAGGSDTQY